Shown below are 10 T cell receptor beta chains from a single sample sequenced in a study of Ad26.COV2.S vaccination and SARS-CoV-2 variants. Profiled with immunoSEQ multiplex PCR; TCRdb holds only in-frame clones, not every one. Among fewer than 400,000 clones listed, 90% were seen once. The sample's treatment: roughly 19 received Ad26.COV2.S at low or high dose, single or two shots; roughly five received placebo; per-sample allocation not given. Each sample was drawn 63 days after the first injection (of vaccine or placebo). Sequences were derived from peripheral blood, sampled in a trial of Ad26.COV2.S vaccine versus placebo. The receptors derive from a person between 18 and 59 years old who received the Ad26.COV2.S COVID-19 vaccine or a placebo.

This rearrangement joins TRBV5-1 to TRBJ1-1; the D is unclear. CDR1 SGHRS and CDR2 YFSETQ come from the germline V gene. V was cut by 0 bases and J by 2 bases, with 11 bases left in between. There are 15 residues in the CDR3. CDR3 protein: CASSLAEEGNTEAFF. DNA for the CDR3: TGCGCCAGCAGCTTGGCCGAAGAGGGAAACACTGAAGCTTTCTTT. The complete variable domain, with remaining parts taken from reference TRBV5-1 and TRBJ1-1, reads KAGVTQTPRYLIKTRGQQVTLSCSPISGHRSVSWYQQTPGQGLQFLFEYFSETQRNKGNFPGRFSGRQFSNSRSEMNVSTLELGDSALYLCASSLAEEGNTEAFFGQGTRLTVV.

V usage is TRBV6-5 and J usage is TRBJ1-4; no reliable D call. Germline CDR1 reads MNHEY; CDR2 reads SVGAGI. The CDR3 covers 14 residues. Trimming removed 6 bases at V and 8 bases at J, with 16 bases between. The CDR3 DNA is TGTGCCAGCAGCCCAGGACGAGTTGTGGAAAAACTGTTTTTT. Its translation is CASSPGRVVEKLFF.

The chain has TRBV21-1 and TRBJ1-6; TRBD1, the D gene given by the table, was not confirmed from the DNA. TRBV21-1 is listed as a pseudogene. This CDR3 has 19 amino acids. CDR3: CASTQQLQKDTHLDSPLHF. In DNA, the CDR3 is TGTGCCAGCACCCAGCAATTACAAAAGGACACCCATCTCGATTCACCCCTCCACTTT.

The rearrangement joins TRBV12-3 or TRBV12-4 to TRBJ2-6; D gene ambiguous. Trimming took off 6 bases at V and 4 bases at J, with 7 bases between the two ends. CDR3 length: 13 amino acids. As DNA, the CDR3 is TGTGCCAGCAGACGGCGAGGGGCCAACGTCCTGACTTTC. Translated: CASRRRGANVLTF.

This clone was found once. V is TRBV6-5 and J is TRBJ1-2, with D maybe TRBD1 (5 bases). Trimming cost V 6 bases and J 4 bases, with 12 bases left between them. The CDR3 spans 13 residues. The germline CDR1 and CDR2 sequences are MNHEY and SVGAGI. The CDR3 loop is CASSPGPIYGYTF. In DNA form, the CDR3 reads TGTGCCAGCAGCCCGGGACCGATCTATGGCTACACCTTC.

This chain links TRBV5-6 with TRBJ2-7; 9 positions agree with TRBD1. CDR1 is SGHDT, CDR2 YYEEEE, per germline. CDR3 length: 15 residues. The V and J ends lost 5 bases and 6 bases, in that order; junction bases with no gene match: 12. The CDR3 bases are TGTGCCAGCAGGTTCCGGGACAGGGCAGGGCTCGAGCAGTACTTC. Its translation is CASRFRDRAGLEQYF.

The chain's CDR3 is CAWSQAGQDSNEQFF. The CDR3 DNA reads as TGTGCCTGGAGTCAGGCGGGACAGGATAGTAATGAGCAGTTCTTC. The chain couples TRBV30 to TRBJ2-1, with 8 bases matching TRBD1. CDR1 and CDR2 from the germline V gene are GTSNPN and SVGIG (reference sequence). The CDR3 covers 15 residues. Germline trimming cut 2 bases from V and 7 bases from J; bases unmatched to any gene: 10.

The J gene is TRBJ1-6, the V gene TRBV6-4, with 9 bases lining up with TRBD1. The CDR3 consists of 15 residues. The junction had 3 bases not matched to a gene; V was cut back by 3 bases and J by 6 bases. Germline CDR1 is MRHNA and CDR2 is SNTAGT. The CDR3 here is CASSEGQGFNSPLHF. For the CDR3, the DNA is TGTGCCAGCAGTGAAGGACAGGGGTTTAATTCACCCCTCCACTTT.

The chain employs TRBV2 and TRBJ1-2, with D maybe TRBD1 (5 bases). Per the germline V gene, CDR1 is SNHLY and CDR2 is FYNNEI. This CDR3 is built from 12 residues. V was trimmed by 4 bases and J by 6 bases, leaving 9 bases between them. The CDR3 sequence is CASSGGRDGYTF. DNA for the CDR3: TGTGCCAGCAGTGGGGGGAGGGATGGCTACACCTTC.

The chain links TRBV6-2 or TRBV6-3 to TRBJ2-1; possibly TRBD2 for D (5 bases). There are 12 residues in the CDR3. V lost 5 bases to trimming and J lost 5 bases, with 7 bases between them. The germline V gene has CDR1 MNHEY and CDR2 SVGEGT. CDR3 residues: CASSGLDNEQFF. CDR3 bases: TGTGCCAGCAGTGGACTGGACAATGAGCAGTTCTTC.